The 27 T cell receptor beta chains reported below all come from one sample, sequenced in a study of OX40 agonist ivuxolimab in advanced cancers. Receptor amplification or capture employed the immunoSEQ multiplex PCR assay. This immuneACCESS table, as held by TCRdb, lists in-frame sequences with V and J called but not all clones. Of the missing ones, under half trace to an unresolved V gene in checked studies; the others have no known cause. The sample profile shows tens of thousands of clones; 86% of them were found once. 1% to 1.5% of the sample lies in the top ten. Here the sequenced sample was CD4+ or CD8+ T cells sorted from blood, taken in a trial of the OX40 agonist ivuxolimab. The receptors here all came from an adult with an advanced solid tumor such as melanoma, head and neck, liver or kidney cancer.

The rearrangement links TRBV18 to TRBJ2-5, with TRBD1 matching over 7 bases. Trimming removed 3 bases from V and 1 base from J; junction bases left unmatched: 8. From germline, CDR1 is KGHSH and CDR2 LQKENI. The CDR3 is 16 amino acids. CDR3 protein: CASSPGQAHLQETQYF. In nucleotides, the CDR3 is TGTGCCAGCTCACCCGGACAGGCCCACCTCCAAGAGACCCAGTACTTC.

The chain couples TRBV9 to TRBJ2-1, with 10 nucleotides matching TRBD2. V lost 3 bases, J lost 8 bases, and 8 bases stayed unmatched. Germline V gene data show CDR1 as SGDLS and CDR2 as YYNGEE. The CDR3 is made up of 15 amino acids. CDR3 DNA: TGTGCCAGCAGCGCCGCGGGACTAGCGTTCTATGAGCAGTTCTTC. Protein product: CASSAAGLAFYEQFF.

V usage is TRBV9 and J usage is TRBJ1-1; D gene uncertain. The V gene lost 5 bases and the J gene lost 6 bases, with 20 bases spanning the gap. The CDR3 consists of 15 residues. Germline V CDR1 and CDR2: SGDLS, YYNGEE. CDR3 DNA sequence: TGTGCCAGCAGAGGGAGGAAGTCGGGCGGGCCTGAAGCTTTCTTT. Residues: CASRGRKSGGPEAFF.

The V call is TRBV5-1, the J call TRBJ1-2; D is possibly TRBD1 (5 bases). The CDR3 has 13 residues. With 3 bases removed from V and 3 bases from J, the gap between germline ends came to 9 bases. Germline CDR1 and CDR2: SGHRS and YFSETQ. CDR3 nucleotides: TGCGCCAGCAGCTATGTACAGGACTATGGCTACACCTTC. Translation: CASSYVQDYGYTF.

The J gene is TRBJ2-4, the V gene TRBV6-1; D possibly corresponds to TRBD2 (6 bases). Trimming stripped 1 base from V and 11 bases from J, with 9 bases between. The CDR3 covers 12 residues. Germline V CDR1 and CDR2: MNHNS, SASEGT. The CDR3 is CASSEVASVQYF. The CDR3 DNA reads as TGTGCCAGCAGTGAAGTAGCTAGCGTTCAGTACTTC.

The CDR3 is CASSFAGRDYNEQFF. In DNA form, the CDR3 reads TGTGCCAGTAGTTTCGCCGGACGGGACTACAATGAGCAGTTCTTC. This sequence joins TRBV19 and TRBJ2-1, with a tentative D call TRBD2 (5 bases). Trimming pared 5 bases from V and 3 bases from J, leaving 14 bases between. The CDR3 extends over 15 amino acids. CDR1 LNHDA and CDR2 SQIVND come from the germline V gene (reference sequence).

In its sample, this clone was seen once. The chain is built from TRBV21-1 and TRBJ1-2; the table gives TRBD1 as D, unverified against the DNA. TRBV21-1 is shown as a pseudogene. CDR3 length: 16 amino acids. DNA for the CDR3: TGTGCCAGCAGCAAAGTGGCCCCGGCAGGGGGCTATGGCTACACCTTC. Translated: CASSKVAPAGGYGYTF.

The J gene is TRBJ2-1, the V gene TRBV6-5; unclear D gene. V dropped 3 bases and J dropped 4 bases, with 16 bases sitting between them. CDR1 and CDR2 from the germline V gene are MNHEY and SVGAGI. This CDR3 has 16 residues. The CDR3 sequence is CASSYAGRSPYNEQFF. DNA of the CDR3: TGTGCCAGCAGTTATGCTGGGCGCTCGCCTTACAATGAGCAGTTCTTC.

This chain uses TRBV11-3 with TRBJ2-7, with D unresolved. The CDR3 totals 13 residues. The V gene lost 2 bases and the J gene lost 5 bases, with 10 bases spanning the gap. Germline lookup yields CDR1 SGHNT and CDR2 YENEEA. In nucleotides, the CDR3 is TGTGCCAGCAGCTTATTGGGCGAGCACGAGCAGTACTTC. Its protein product is CASSLLGEHEQYF.

The chain carries TRBV4-2 and TRBJ1-2; maybe TRBD1 (6 bases). The CDR3 loop spans 17 amino acids. Trimming left V 0 bases short and J 4 bases short, with 18 bases between. From germline, CDR1 is LGHNA and CDR2 YNFKEQ. The CDR3 spells CASSQEERGRGGYGYTF. In DNA, the CDR3 is TGTGCCAGCAGCCAAGAAGAAAGGGGCAGGGGCGGCTATGGCTACACCTTC.

The chain combines TRBV6-4 with TRBJ1-6, with D possibly TRBD1 on 5 matching bases. The CDR3 runs to 15 residues. V lost 6 bases and J 7 bases, leaving 16 bases between the germline ends. Germline V gene data show CDR1 as MRHNA and CDR2 as SNTAGT. CDR3 sequence reads: CASSQGTTINSPLHF. The CDR3 DNA reads TGTGCCAGCAGCCAGGGAACGACGATCAATTCACCCCTCCACTTT.

The chain is built from TRBV15 and TRBJ2-5; 14 bases map to TRBD2. The germline V gene encodes CDR1 LNHNV and CDR2 YYDKDF (reference sequence). The CDR3 spans 18 residues. The V gene end was trimmed by 1 base and the J gene end by 2 bases; junction bases not matched to a gene: 6. CDR3: CATSRGGLAGGVQETQYF. The CDR3 coding sequence is TGTGCCACCAGCAGAGGCGGACTAGCGGGGGGCGTACAAGAGACCCAGTACTTC.

This chain connects TRBV6-5 to TRBJ2-2; no reliable D call. Per germline, CDR1 MNHEY and CDR2 SVGAGI. V was shortened by 6 bases and J by 8 bases, with 19 bases between the two germline ends. The CDR3 is 15 amino acids. The CDR3 loop reads CASRGSGESRGELFF. Written as DNA, the CDR3 is TGTGCCAGCAGGGGGTCTGGAGAATCTAGGGGGGAGCTGTTTTTT.

The rearrangement joins TRBV9 to TRBJ1-6; unclear D gene. V was pared by 0 bases and J by 13 bases, with 17 bases between. CDR3 length: 15 amino acids. Germline V gene data show CDR1 as SGDLS and CDR2 as YYNGEE. The CDR3 nucleotides read TGTGCCAGCAGCGTAGCTACGGGCAGTTATTTCCCCCTCCACTTT. Translated, it gives CASSVATGSYFPLHF.

V and J are TRBV19 and TRBJ2-5, with D tentatively TRBD1 (5 bases). The germline gives CDR1 LNHDA, CDR2 SQIVND (reference sequence). With 5 bases removed from V and 5 bases from J, the gap between germline ends came to 15 bases. This CDR3 is 14 amino acids long. The CDR3 protein is CASSARQLGETQYF. The CDR3 nucleotides are TGTGCCAGTAGTGCACGACAGTTAGGCGAGACCCAGTACTTC. Filled out from reference TRBV19 and TRBJ2-5, the complete variable domain reads DGGITQSPKYLFRKEGQNVTLSCEQNLNHDAMYWYRQDPGQGLRLIYYSQIVNDFQKGDIAEGYSVSREKKESFPLTVTSAQKNPTAFYLCASSARQLGETQYFGPGTRLLVL.

This sequence joins TRBV5-6 and TRBJ2-1, with TRBD2 identical over 8 bases. The germline V gene has CDR1 SGHDT and CDR2 YYEEEE. This CDR3 spans 17 amino acids. Unmatched junction bases numbered 5, after V lost 0 bases and J lost 0 bases. The CDR3 DNA reads as TGTGCCAGCAGCTTGGGCCCCGGGGGGGGCTCCTACAATGAGCAGTTCTTC. Protein: CASSLGPGGGSYNEQFF. Based on the CDR3 plus reference TRBV5-6 and TRBJ2-1, the full variable domain is DAGVTQSPTHLIKTRGQQVTLRCSPKSGHDTVSWYQQALGQGPQFIFQYYEEEERQRGNFPDRFSGHQFPNYSSELNVNALLLGDSALYLCASSLGPGGGSYNEQFFGPGTRLTVL.

The chain combines TRBV1 with TRBJ2-7. TRBV1 is flagged as a pseudogene. The CDR3 runs 16 residues. In DNA, the CDR3 is TGCACCAGCAGCCAAGATGTAGAGACGCACTCCTACGAGCAGTACTTC. It yields the protein CTSSQDVETHSYEQYF.

The genes are TRBV11-2 and TRBJ2-4; D is perhaps TRBD2 (5 bases). The CDR3 contains 15 residues. The germline V gene has CDR1 SGHAT and CDR2 FQNNGV. Trimming pared 1 base from V and 2 bases from J, leaving 9 bases between. Here the CDR3 DNA reads TGTGCCAGCAGCTTAGGAGGACTCCCCAAAAACATTCAGTACTTC. Its translation: CASSLGGLPKNIQYF. Based on the CDR3 plus reference TRBV11-2 and TRBJ2-4, the full variable domain is EAGVAQSPRYKIIEKRQSVAFWCNPISGHATLYWYQQILGQGPKLLIQFQNNGVVDDSQLPKDRFSAERLKGVDSTLKIQPAKLEDSAVYLCASSLGGLPKNIQYFGAGTRLSVL.

This rearrangement joins TRBV10-3 to TRBJ2-5; 7 nucleotides match TRBD2. Germline loops: CDR1 ENHRY, CDR2 SYGVKD. The V and J ends lost 0 bases and 4 bases, in that order; junction bases with no gene match: 5. The CDR3 consists of 15 residues. The CDR3 bases are TGTGCCATCAGTGAGTCTCCAGCGGGGTCAGAGACCCAGTACTTC. This sequence encodes CAISESPAGSETQYF.

The rearrangement links TRBV6-1 to TRBJ1-3; the match to TRBD1 covers 8 bases. The J segment lost 0 bases and the V segment lost 4 bases, leaving 8 bases of the junction unmatched. Germline V lookup: CDR1 MNHNS, CDR2 SASEGT. This CDR3 is 17 amino acids long. The CDR3 bases are TGTGCCAGCAGTGGGCGGGACAGGCTATCCTCTGGAAACACCATATATTTT. Translating it yields CASSGRDRLSSGNTIYF.

This clone was recorded once. The genes are TRBV5-4 and TRBJ2-2; D call uncertain. Germline CDR1 and CDR2: SGHNT and YYREEE (reference sequence). There are 15 residues in the CDR3. Trimming removed 0 bases at V and 1 base at J, with 7 bases between. CDR3 nucleotide sequence: TGTGCCAGCAGCTTGGGACGGTTGAACACCGGGGAGCTGTTTTTT. It is translated as CASSLGRLNTGELFF.

The rearrangement links TRBV7-3 to TRBJ1-1; unclear D gene. V lost 3 bases and J 1 base, leaving 21 bases between the germline ends. Germline V lookup: CDR1 SGHTA, CDR2 FQGTGA. The CDR3 length is 18 residues. CDR3 sequence reads: CASSFKTTQELPNTEAFF. The DNA of the CDR3 is TGTGCCAGCAGCTTCAAGACAACCCAAGAACTCCCGAACACTGAAGCTTTCTTT.

V usage is TRBV18 and J usage is TRBJ1-2; no reliable D call. Trimming took off 2 bases at V and 2 bases at J, with 9 bases between the two ends. Germline V CDR1 and CDR2: KGHSH, LQKENI. The CDR3 loop spans 14 amino acids. This chain's CDR3 is CASSPTTRNYGYTF. The DNA for the CDR3 is TGTGCCAGCTCACCAACTACAAGAAACTATGGCTACACCTTC. The complete variable domain, with remaining parts taken from reference TRBV18 and TRBJ1-2, reads NAGVMQNPRHLVRRRGQEARLRCSPMKGHSHVYWYRQLPEEGLKFMVYLQKENIIDESGMPKERFSAEFPKEGPSILRIQQVVRGDSAAYFCASSPTTRNYGYTFGSGTRLTVV.

The genes are TRBV7-8 and TRBJ2-7; TRBD2 is a possible D gene (6 bases). The CDR3 contains 16 residues. The ends were cut back, 0 bases at V and 0 bases at J, with 12 bases in the middle. In germline, CDR1 is SGHVS, CDR2 FQNEAQ. The CDR3 coding sequence is TGTGCCAGCAGCTTAGCGCCGTGGCGGGGCTCCTACGAGCAGTACTTC. Translation: CASSLAPWRGSYEQYF.

The gene calls are TRBV5-5 and TRBJ1-5, with a tentative D call TRBD1 (5 bases). From germline, CDR1 is SGHKS and CDR2 YYEKEE (reference sequence). CDR3 length equals 15 residues. The V gene lost 0 bases and the J gene lost 11 bases, with 18 bases spanning the gap. CDR3 residues: CASSLGGTGRRTQHF. The CDR3 DNA reads TGTGCCAGCAGCTTGGGGGGGACCGGCCGGAGGACCCAGCATTTT.

V is TRBV18 and J is TRBJ2-7; D call uncertain. CDR1 is KGHSH, CDR2 LQKENI, per germline. Trimming cost V 6 bases and J 5 bases, with 8 bases left between them. CDR3 length: 11 amino acids. Here the CDR3 reads CASSNLDEQYF. For the CDR3, the DNA is TGTGCCAGCTCGAACCTCGACGAGCAGTACTTC.

The rearrangement uses TRBV5-5 and TRBJ2-3, with TRBD2 matching 7 bases. Unmatched junction bases numbered 7, after V lost 0 bases and J lost 0 bases. CDR1 and CDR2 (germline): SGHKS, YYEKEE (reference sequence). CDR3 length equals 17 residues. The CDR3 sequence: CASSLAWAGVSTDTQYF. DNA for the CDR3: TGTGCCAGCAGCTTGGCCTGGGCGGGGGTAAGCACAGATACGCAGTATTTT.